Presented here are 21 T cell receptor beta chains from one specimen sequenced in a study of blood T cell repertoires in COVID-19. Sequencing used immunoSEQ multiplex PCR; TCRdb keeps in-frame clones, though not all of them. The sample holds approximately 180,000 clones, 70% to 90% seen once. The sequenced sample consisted of peripheral blood. The receptor source for this set is a human donor with active or convalescent COVID-19. The donor label of this sample is uncertain.

V and J are TRBV6-5 and TRBJ2-1; D may be TRBD1 (6 bases). The V end was cut by 7 bases, the J end by 2 bases, with 15 bases between. CDR1 is MNHEY and CDR2 is SVGAGI in the germline V gene. The CDR3 contains 15 residues. CDR3 in DNA: TGTGCCAGCACCCAGGATAGGGGGACCTACAATGAGCAGTTCTTC. Encoded protein: CASTQDRGTYNEQFF.

CDR3 nucleotides: TGTGCCAGCAGTACACTAGCGGGGGAAATAAGGGCCTACGAGCAGTACTTC. It is translated as CASSTLAGEIRAYEQYF. This chain joins TRBV6-2 or TRBV6-3 and TRBJ2-7, with 11 bases fitting TRBD2. CDR3 size: 17 residues. Germline-derived CDR1 and CDR2 are MNHEY and SVGEGT. Trimming at V came to 5 bases and at J to 2 bases, leaving 11 bases not matched to a gene.

V usage is TRBV7-2 and J usage is TRBJ2-2, with D uncertain. CDR3 length equals 14 residues. Trimming removed 5 bases from V and 6 bases from J, with 13 bases in between. Germline-derived CDR1 and CDR2 are SGHTA and FQGNSA. CDR3 bases: TGTGCCAGCAGCCCTCTGGAGCGATCCGGGGAGCTGTTTTTT. The encoded protein is CASSPLERSGELFF.

V usage is TRBV28 and J usage is TRBJ1-5; D not certain. Trimming pared 5 bases from V and 5 bases from J, leaving 25 bases between. Germline CDR1 and CDR2: MDHEN and SYDVKM. This CDR3 is 18 amino acids long. The CDR3, as DNA: TGTGCCAGCAGTCTCTCAGCTTGGACCGCGGGTGGGGATCAGCCCCAGCATTTT. It encodes CASSLSAWTAGGDQPQHF. The whole variable domain, remainder taken from reference TRBV28 and TRBJ1-5, is DVKVTQSSRYLVKRTGEKVFLECVQDMDHENMFWYRQDPGLGLRLIYFSYDVKMKEKGDIPEGYSVSREKKERFSLILESASTNQTSMYLCASSLSAWTAGGDQPQHFGDGTRLSIL.

V is TRBV9 and J is TRBJ1-6; the match to TRBD1 covers 7 bases. Germline-derived CDR1 and CDR2 are SGDLS and YYNGEE. The CDR3 length is 14 residues. Trimming removed 0 bases from V and 10 bases from J; junction bases left unmatched: 4. The CDR3, as DNA: TGTGCCAGCAGCGTAGACACAGGGGAATCACCCCTCCACTTT. It is translated as CASSVDTGESPLHF. The whole variable domain, remainder taken from reference TRBV9 and TRBJ1-6, is DSGVTQTPKHLITATGQRVTLRCSPRSGDLSVYWYQQSLDQGLQFLIQYYNGEERAKGNILERFSAQQFPDLHSELNLSSLELGDSALYFCASSVDTGESPLHFGNGTRLTVT.

Here the CDR3 DNA reads TGTGCCAGTAGTATACCCTCCCGCAGCTACAATGAGCAGTTCTTC. Translation: CASSIPSRSYNEQFF. J is TRBJ2-1 and V is TRBV19; no firm D call. CDR1 and CDR2 from the germline V gene are LNHDA and SQIVND (reference sequence). V lost 2 bases to trimming and J lost 3 bases, with 11 bases between them. The CDR3 is 15 amino acids. Using reference TRBV19 and TRBJ2-1 for the parts outside the CDR3, the full variable domain is DGGITQSPKYLFRKEGQNVTLSCEQNLNHDAMYWYRQDPGQGLRLIYYSQIVNDFQKGDIAEGYSVSREKKESFPLTVTSAQKNPTAFYLCASSIPSRSYNEQFFGPGTRLTVL.

This rearrangement joins TRBV3-1 (or the pseudogene TRBV3-2) to TRBJ1-2; 10 bases fit TRBD1. V lost 4 bases to trimming and J lost 2 bases; unmatched junction nucleotides: 4. In germline, CDR1 is LGHDT, CDR2 YNNKEL (reference sequence). The CDR3 consists of 15 residues. The CDR3 DNA reads TGTGCCAGCAGCCGATCGACAGGGGGCAACTATGGCTACACCTTC. Residues: CASSRSTGGNYGYTF.

The V call is TRBV29-1, the J call TRBJ2-1; D unclear. This CDR3 has 12 residues. The V and J ends lost 7 bases and 0 bases respectively, with 7 bases between them. Germline V gives CDR1 SQVTM, CDR2 ANQGSEA. DNA for the CDR3: TGCAGCGCGTCGAGCTCCTACAATGAGCAGTTCTTC. Its translation: CSASSSYNEQFF.

V usage is TRBV5-1 and J usage is TRBJ1-5; the match to TRBD1 covers 8 bases. V gave up 1 base and J gave up 6 bases; unmatched junction bases: 12. There are 17 residues in the CDR3. Germline V lookup: CDR1 SGHRS, CDR2 YFSETQ. The CDR3 reads CASSLIPPDRGGQPQHF. The CDR3 DNA sequence: TGCGCCAGCAGCTTGATTCCCCCCGACAGGGGTGGTCAGCCCCAGCATTTT.

The chain employs TRBV25-1 and TRBJ2-1; 7 positions agree with TRBD2. The CDR3 is 17 residues long. J lost 6 bases, V lost 1 base, and 12 bases had no gene match. Per germline, CDR1 MGHDK and CDR2 SYGVNS. The CDR3 DNA follows: TGTGCCAGCAGTGAATTCTCCGGGACTACCCTAATCAATGAGCAGTTCTTC. It encodes CASSEFSGTTLINEQFF.

J is TRBJ2-7 and V is TRBV6-5; 9 bases are shared with TRBD2. CDR3 length equals 14 residues. The ends lost 7 bases at V and 6 bases at J; junction bases unmatched: 10. Germline V gene sequence: CDR1 MNHEY, CDR2 SVGAGI. The CDR3 DNA sequence: TGTGCCAGCATCCGGCTAGCGGGACGGGGCGAGCAGTACTTC. It encodes CASIRLAGRGEQYF.

The chain links TRBV28 to TRBJ2-7, with a possible D match to TRBD1 (5 bases). Germline-derived CDR1 and CDR2 are MDHEN and SYDVKM. V shed 8 bases and J shed 3 bases, with 14 bases lying between them. The CDR3 has 13 amino acids. The CDR3 sequence is CASLNTGNYEQYF. The CDR3 nucleotides read TGTGCCAGCCTCAACACAGGAAACTACGAGCAGTACTTC. Full variable domain (rest looked up from reference TRBV28 and TRBJ2-7): DVKVTQSSRYLVKRTGEKVFLECVQDMDHENMFWYRQDPGLGLRLIYFSYDVKMKEKGDIPEGYSVSREKKERFSLILESASTNQTSMYLCASLNTGNYEQYFGPGTRLTVT.

V and J are TRBV12-5 and TRBJ1-4; TRBD1 is a possible D gene (5 bases). The CDR3 runs to 16 residues. The V gene lost 6 bases and the J gene lost 6 bases, with 20 bases spanning the gap. Germline assignment: CDR1 LGHNT and CDR2 FRNRAP. CDR3 in amino acids: CASGTCLRVSDEKLFF. In DNA form, the CDR3 reads TGTGCTAGTGGGACGTGTCTCAGGGTTAGTGATGAAAAACTGTTTTTT.

The chain carries TRBV3-1 (or the pseudogene TRBV3-2) and TRBJ2-7; D is uncertain. The germline V and J ends were trimmed by 1 base and 0 bases, with 10 bases remaining between them. The CDR3 sequence is 15 residues long. The germline gives CDR1 LGHDT, CDR2 YNNKEL (reference sequence). Here the CDR3 DNA reads TGTGCCAGCAGCCAAGGGAGAGTTAGCTCCTACGAGCAGTACTTC. Translated: CASSQGRVSSYEQYF.

The rearrangement joins TRBV5-4 to TRBJ2-3, with 11 bases that match TRBD2. Losses at the gene ends were 4 bases for V and 0 bases for J; bases not matched to a gene: 4. Germline V gene lookup returns CDR1 SGHNT and CDR2 YYREEE (reference sequence). CDR3 length equals 16 residues. CDR3 residues: CASSPGLAGSTDTQYF. CDR3 in DNA: TGTGCCAGCAGCCCCGGACTAGCGGGCAGCACAGATACGCAGTATTTT.

The chain is built from TRBV30 and TRBJ1-1; D uncertain. The V gene's germline CDR1 is GTSNPN and CDR2 SVGIG (reference sequence). Trimming cost V 0 bases and J 0 bases, with 11 bases left between them. This CDR3 spans 15 amino acids. CDR3 region: CAWSVLRTLNTEAFF. Written as DNA, the CDR3 is TGTGCCTGGAGTGTACTTCGCACTTTGAACACTGAAGCTTTCTTT. Together with reference TRBV30 and TRBJ1-1, the CDR3 gives the full variable domain: SQTIHQWPATLVQPVGSPLSLECTVEGTSNPNLYWYRQAAGRGLQLLFYSVGIGQISSEVPQNLSASRPQDRQFILSSKKLLLSDSGFYLCAWSVLRTLNTEAFFGQGTRLTVV.

The genes are TRBV27 and TRBJ2-3, with 9 bases matching TRBD2. Germline loops: CDR1 MNHEY, CDR2 SMNVEV (reference sequence). V lost 10 bases and J lost 0; bases outside the gene matches: 5. CDR3 size: 14 residues. The CDR3 region has the DNA TGTGCCACCCGACTAGCGGCAAGCACAGATACGCAGTATTTT. Its protein is CATRLAASTDTQYF.

The chain's CDR3 is CASSPLGQGGEQYF. CDR3 in DNA: TGTGCCAGTAGTCCACTAGGACAGGGAGGCGAGCAGTACTTC. The rearrangement links TRBV19 to TRBJ2-7, with 8 bases aligning to TRBD1. After removal of 5 bases from V and 6 bases from J, the junction contained 9 bases not matched to a gene. The CDR3 contains 14 residues. From germline, CDR1 is LNHDA and CDR2 SQIVND (reference sequence).

This chain connects TRBV10-1 to TRBJ2-3, with 8 bases fitting TRBD2. Germline V CDR1 and CDR2: WNHNN, SYGVQD (reference sequence). V was pared by 5 bases and J by 6 bases, with 13 bases of the junction left unmatched. CDR3 size: 16 residues. As DNA, the CDR3 is TGCGCCAGCAGTTCTAGACTAGCGAGAAAGGTGGATACGCAGTATTTT. It is translated as CASSSRLARKVDTQYF.

This chain joins TRBV5-4 and TRBJ2-5; maybe TRBD2 (6 bases). V was shortened by 2 bases and J by 3 bases, with 17 bases between the two germline ends. CDR1 is SGHNT and CDR2 is YYREEE in the germline V gene (reference sequence). This CDR3 has 16 residues. The CDR3 region has the DNA TGTGCCAGCAGCTTCGGACTAACCCCCCGGGAAGAGACCCAGTACTTC. It specifies CASSFGLTPREETQYF.

The chain carries TRBV10-3 and TRBJ1-2; a weak D match, TRBD1 (5 bases). The CDR3 length is 14 residues. CDR1 is ENHRY and CDR2 is SYGVKD in the germline V gene. V was shortened by 10 bases and J by 8 bases, with 23 bases between the two germline ends. The DNA for the CDR3 is TGTGCCACCCAGAGGGGCCCGGGAGAAGGAGGCTACACCTTC. This codes for CATQRGPGEGGYTF.